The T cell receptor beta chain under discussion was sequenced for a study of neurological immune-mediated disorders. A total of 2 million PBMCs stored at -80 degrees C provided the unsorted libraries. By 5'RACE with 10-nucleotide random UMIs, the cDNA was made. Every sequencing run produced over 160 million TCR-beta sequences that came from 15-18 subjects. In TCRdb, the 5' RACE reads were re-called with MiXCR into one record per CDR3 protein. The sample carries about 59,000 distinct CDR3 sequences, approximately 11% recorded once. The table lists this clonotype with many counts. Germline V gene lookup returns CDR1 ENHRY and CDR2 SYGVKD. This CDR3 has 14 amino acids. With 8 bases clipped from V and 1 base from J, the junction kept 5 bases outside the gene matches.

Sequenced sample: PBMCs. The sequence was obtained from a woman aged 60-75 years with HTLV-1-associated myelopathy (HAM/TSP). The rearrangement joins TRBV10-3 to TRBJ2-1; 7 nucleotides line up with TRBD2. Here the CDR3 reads CAIGGGGSYNEQFF. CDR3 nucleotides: TGTGCCATCGGGGGGGGAGGGTCCTACAATGAGCAGTTCTTC.